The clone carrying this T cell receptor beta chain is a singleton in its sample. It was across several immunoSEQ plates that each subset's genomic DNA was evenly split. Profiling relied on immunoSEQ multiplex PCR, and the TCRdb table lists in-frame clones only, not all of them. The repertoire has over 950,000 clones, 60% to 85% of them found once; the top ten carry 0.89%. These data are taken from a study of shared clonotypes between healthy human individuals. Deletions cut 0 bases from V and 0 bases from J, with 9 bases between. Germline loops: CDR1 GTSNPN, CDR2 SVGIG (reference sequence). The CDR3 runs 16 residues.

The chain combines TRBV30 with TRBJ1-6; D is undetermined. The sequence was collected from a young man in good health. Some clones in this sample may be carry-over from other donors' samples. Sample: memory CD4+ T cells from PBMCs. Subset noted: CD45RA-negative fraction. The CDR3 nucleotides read TGTGCCTGGAGTGTAAAGGAGAGCTCCTATAATTCACCCCTCCACTTT. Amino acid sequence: CAWSVKESSYNSPLHF.